One T cell receptor beta chain is described in this entry. This sample was taken from a study of blood T cell repertoires in COVID-19. As for the study in general: Researchers got acute and convalescent COVID-19 samples from the United States, Italy and Spain. T cells, B-cell-depleted T cells, or PBMCs supplied cDNA or gDNA.

The CDR3 is 16 amino acids. Germline V lookup: CDR1 LNHDA, CDR2 SQIVND (reference sequence). V gave up 0 bases and J gave up 7 bases; unmatched junction bases: 6. In the authors' methods: Nucleated cell counts were estimated from reference gene primer amplification. The repertoire was sequenced with immunoSEQ multiplex PCR; TCRdb's copy has only in-frame clones and lacks some. From that table come the V and J calls and clone size; the DNA was used to work out D and trimming. The sample includes under 300,000 clones, 85% of them seen just once. This receptor was identified in a human donor in a cohort sampled during active COVID-19. V usage is TRBV19 and J usage is TRBJ2-1; 10 bases match TRBD1. Source material: peripheral blood. The DNA of the CDR3 is TGTGCCAGTAGTATAGACGGACAGGGGGGTTGGAATGAGCAGTTCTTC. Residues: CASSIDGQGGWNEQFF.